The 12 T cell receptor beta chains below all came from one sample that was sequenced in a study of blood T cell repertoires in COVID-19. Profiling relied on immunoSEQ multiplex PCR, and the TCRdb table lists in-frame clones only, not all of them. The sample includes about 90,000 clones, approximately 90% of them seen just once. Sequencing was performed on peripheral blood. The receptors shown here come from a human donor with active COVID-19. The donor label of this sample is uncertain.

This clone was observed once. Here the CDR3 DNA reads TGTGCCAGCTCACCCGAAGAGACCCAGTACTTC. It codes for CASSPEETQYF. This rearrangement joins TRBV18 to TRBJ2-5; D not certain. The CDR3 is made up of 11 amino acids. Germline loops: CDR1 KGHSH, CDR2 LQKENI. V shed 3 bases and J shed 3 bases, with 2 bases lying between them.

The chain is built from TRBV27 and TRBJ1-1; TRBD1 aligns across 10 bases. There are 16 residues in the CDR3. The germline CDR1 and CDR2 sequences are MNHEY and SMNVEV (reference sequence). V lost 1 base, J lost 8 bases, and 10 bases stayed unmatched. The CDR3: CASSLFLGQGRTEAFF. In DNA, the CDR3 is TGTGCCAGCAGTTTATTTTTGGGACAGGGGAGGACGGAAGCTTTCTTT.

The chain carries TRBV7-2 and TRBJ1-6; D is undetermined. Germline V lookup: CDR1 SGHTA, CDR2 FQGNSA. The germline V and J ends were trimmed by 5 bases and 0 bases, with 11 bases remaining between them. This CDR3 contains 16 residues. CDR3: CASSPPWASYNSPLHF. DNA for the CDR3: TGTGCCAGCAGCCCCCCGTGGGCCTCCTATAATTCACCCCTCCACTTT.

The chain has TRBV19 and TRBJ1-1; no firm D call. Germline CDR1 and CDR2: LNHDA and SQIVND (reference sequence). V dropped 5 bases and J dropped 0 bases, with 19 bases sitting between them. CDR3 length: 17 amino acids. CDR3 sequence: CASSPYRNPLMNTEAFF. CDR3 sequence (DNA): TGTGCCAGTAGTCCCTACCGAAACCCCCTCATGAACACTGAAGCTTTCTTT.

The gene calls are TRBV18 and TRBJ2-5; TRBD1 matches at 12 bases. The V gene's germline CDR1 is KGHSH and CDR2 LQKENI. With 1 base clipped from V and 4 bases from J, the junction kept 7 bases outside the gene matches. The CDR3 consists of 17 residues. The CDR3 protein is CASSPLAGQGARETQYF. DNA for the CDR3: TGTGCCAGCTCACCACTTGCGGGACAGGGGGCTAGAGAGACCCAGTACTTC.

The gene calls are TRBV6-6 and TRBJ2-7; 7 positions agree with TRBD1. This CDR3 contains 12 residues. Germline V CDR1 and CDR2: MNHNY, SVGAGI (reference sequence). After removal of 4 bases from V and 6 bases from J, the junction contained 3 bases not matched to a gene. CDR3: CASSSGTAEQYF. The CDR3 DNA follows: TGTGCCAGCAGTTCCGGGACAGCCGAGCAGTACTTC.

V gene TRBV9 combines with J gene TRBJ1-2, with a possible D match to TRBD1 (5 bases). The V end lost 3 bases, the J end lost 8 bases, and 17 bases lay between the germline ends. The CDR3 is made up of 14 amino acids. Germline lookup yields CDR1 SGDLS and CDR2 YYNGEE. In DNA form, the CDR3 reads TGTGCCAGCAGCGCCTCGGACGGGACTGGGGGCTACACCTTC. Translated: CASSASDGTGGYTF.

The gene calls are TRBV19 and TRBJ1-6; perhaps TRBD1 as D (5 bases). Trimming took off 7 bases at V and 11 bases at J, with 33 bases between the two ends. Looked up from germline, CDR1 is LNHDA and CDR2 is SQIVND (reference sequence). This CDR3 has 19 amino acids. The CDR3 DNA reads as TGTGCCAGTACCGACAACTCAGGGAGGCGGACAAGAAGGGGCCCACCCCTCCACTTT. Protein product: CASTDNSGRRTRRGPPLHF.

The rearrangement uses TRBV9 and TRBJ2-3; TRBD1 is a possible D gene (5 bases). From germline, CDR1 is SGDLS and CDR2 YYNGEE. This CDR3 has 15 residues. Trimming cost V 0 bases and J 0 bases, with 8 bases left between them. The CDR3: CASSVEGQSTDTQYF. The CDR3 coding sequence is TGTGCCAGCAGCGTAGAGGGGCAGAGCACAGATACGCAGTATTTT.

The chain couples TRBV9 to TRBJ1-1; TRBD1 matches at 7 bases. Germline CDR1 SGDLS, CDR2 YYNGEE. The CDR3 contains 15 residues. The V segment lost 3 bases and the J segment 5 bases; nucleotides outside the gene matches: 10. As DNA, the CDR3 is TGTGCCAGCAGCGGTCTTACAGGGGTCGGAACTGAAGCTTTCTTT. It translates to CASSGLTGVGTEAFF. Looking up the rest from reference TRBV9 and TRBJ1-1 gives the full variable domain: DSGVTQTPKHLITATGQRVTLRCSPRSGDLSVYWYQQSLDQGLQFLIQYYNGEERAKGNILERFSAQQFPDLHSELNLSSLELGDSALYFCASSGLTGVGTEAFFGQGTRLTVV.

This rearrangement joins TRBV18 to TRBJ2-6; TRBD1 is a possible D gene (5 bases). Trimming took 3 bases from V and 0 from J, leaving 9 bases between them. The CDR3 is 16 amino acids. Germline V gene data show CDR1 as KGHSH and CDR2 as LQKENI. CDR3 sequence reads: CASSPSTDSGANVLTF. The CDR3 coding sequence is TGTGCCAGCTCACCTTCGACAGACTCTGGGGCCAACGTCCTGACTTTC.

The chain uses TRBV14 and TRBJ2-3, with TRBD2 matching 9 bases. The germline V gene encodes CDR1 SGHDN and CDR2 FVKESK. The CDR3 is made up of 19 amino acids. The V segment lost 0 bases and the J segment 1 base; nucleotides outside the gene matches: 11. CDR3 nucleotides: TGTGCCAGCAGCCAAGATCTCATCCTAGCGGGATTTGGCACAGATACGCAGTATTTT. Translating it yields CASSQDLILAGFGTDTQYF.